The rows below give T cell receptor beta chains drawn from one sample of a study of regulatory T cells in long-lasting Graves disease. TCRdb reanalysed the multiplex PCR reads using MiXCR and keeps one entry per CDR3 protein. The sample records about 200,000 distinct CDR3 sequences, less than 20% being singletons. These records were also assigned to another study, of T cells in Graves' hyperthyroidism and ophthalmopathy.

Source: peripheral blood mononuclear cells (PBMCs), taken at new diagnosis, from a patient treated with antithyroid drugs. The receptors derive from a woman in her 30s with Graves disease. The conserved cysteine and the conserved F or W are not part of the CDR3 here. Fields, in order: V gene, CDR3 protein.

>TRBV27
ASSLDRGRVNTGELF
>TRBV2
ASSGQGQGPSEQY
>TRBV10-2
ASSWDRAVGDEQF
>TRBV19
ASAEALNTEAF
>TRBV20-1
SAPTGNIQY
>TRBV28
ASSFGGESNYGFT
>TRBV3-1
ASSRETGGRTEAF
>TRBV15
ATGQNNSPLH
>TRBV5-1
ASSLGRPNSPLH
>TRBV7-9
ASTGAGLQETQY
>TRBV11-2
ASSLGPDNSPLH
>TRBV20-1
SVGEGNQPQH
>TRBV12-3/TRBV12-4
ASSLGQVDEKLF
>TRBV11-2
ASRSGGELF
>TRBV12-3/TRBV12-4
ASSSRDEQY
>TRBV20-1
SARENSRTTEAF
>TRBV12-5
ASGLGTPSYNEQF
>TRBV19
ASSIAALAKNIQY
>TRBV18
ASSPTGTGWSEAF
>TRBV6-2/TRBV6-3
ASSVLQGRRNQPQH
>TRBV7-3
ASSSGLAGDEQY
>TRBV28
ASSLWGEAGANVLT
>TRBV7-2
ASSLAVTGGGGYT
>TRBV30
AWTGGGNQPQH
>TRBV20-1
SARNREGTEAF
>TRBV28
ASSIPYYGYT
>TRBV28
ASSPGGLSEAF
>TRBV3-1
ASSQLAGGPYNEQF
>TRBV3-1
ASSLAGDEQY
>TRBV20-1
SASLLWWGTSSYEQY
>TRBV30
ASSFGQAGETQY
>TRBV28
ASSLLSPGANYGYT
>TRBV2
ACRDRGPQPQH
>TRBV11-2
ASSLGGKETQY
>TRBV6-1
ASRPQGYEQY
>TRBV20-1
SARATSDYEQY
>TRBV2
ASRTGQGQY
>TRBV20-1
SAGNRQGAITGELF
>TRBV18
ASSPSPGTGVFNTEAF
>TRBV29-1
SVRQDYGYT
>TRBV9
ASSVAPLILTGASEAF
>TRBV5-1
ASSAMTSGRPGDTQY
>TRBV20-1
SAKTVTYEQY
>TRBV11-3
ASSLRLLAGVRITGELF
>TRBV30
AWKVFYTNTQY
>TRBV6-1
ASSPTRDRSVISNQPQH
>TRBV27
ASSPPNSGTGLAGGPRETQY
>TRBV11-3
ASSSFQAGPTRNEQF
>TRBV20-1
SAIRQTYEQY
>TRBV25-1
ASSPRLQGNSPLH
>TRBV2
ASTGTGETGELF
>TRBV19
ASSIEGAHQPQH
>TRBV20-1
SARDLPSYGYT
>TRBV19
ASSIGHSNQPQH
>TRBV30
AWTEEGWFGYT
>TRBV2
ASSVVNRGGTEAF